The sequence of this TCR beta chain was determined in a study of blood T cells in healthy people across ages. Findings and limits, study-wide: The study regarded diversity estimates from one million T cells as underestimates.

A note on this clonotype: What it binds is unknown.

Next came a second PCR, run for roughly 6 to 11 cycles, which used a sample-barcoded 5' primer along with a J-beta primer mix. Each CDR3 protein is one row after TCRdb ran MiXCR on the 5' RACE reads. The sample lists 750,000 to 1,000,000 distinct CDR3 sequences, 25% to 35% occurring once. A minimum of 5 micrograms of total RNA was extracted per sample. The germline gives CDR1 MGHDK, CDR2 SYGVNS. Trimming cost V 4 bases and J 1 base, with 8 bases left between them. The CDR3 covers 13 residues. These data are also associated with another study on T cells of mothers and their children. That work contributes: Sample barcodes and 2-4 random nucleotides came from the second PCR's M1S primer.

The source is a middle-aged woman in good health. The chain joins TRBV25-1 to TRBJ2-7; D is unresolved. The source material was blood. The CDR3 here is CASSVSLSYEQYF. The DNA for the CDR3 is TGTGCCAGCAGTGTGTCCCTATCCTACGAGCAGTACTTC.